This paragraph covers one TCR beta chain sequence. These data originate in a study of blood T cell repertoires in COVID-19. The overall study: The United States, Italy and Spain supplied acute and convalescent COVID-19 samples. T cells, B-cell-depleted T cells, or PBMCs provided the cDNA or gDNA that served as material.

Participants had their cohort set by participant-reported clinical history. Donors in Cohort 3 counted as recovered after two negative PCRs, clearance, or symptom resolution. CDR3 length: 15 amino acids. The V gene's germline CDR1 is SGHDN and CDR2 FVKESK. The germline V and J ends were trimmed by 1 base and 5 bases, with 11 bases remaining between them. Sequencing was performed with immunoSEQ multiplex PCR; in TCRdb, only in-frame clones are kept and a portion is missing. The data contain 400,000 to 500,000 clones, approximately 87% of them seen just once; the ten biggest clones take up 1.5% to 2%. The sample taken for sequencing was PBMCs or T cells enriched from blood (not recorded which). The gene calls are TRBV14 and TRBJ1-4, with TRBD1 as a possible D gene (6 bases). The clonotype originates from a woman aged 40 to 50 who had recovered from COVID-19. This CDR3 is CASSQVGGANEKLFF. The CDR3 DNA reads TGTGCCAGCAGCCAAGTCGGGGGGGCGAATGAAAAACTGTTTTTT.